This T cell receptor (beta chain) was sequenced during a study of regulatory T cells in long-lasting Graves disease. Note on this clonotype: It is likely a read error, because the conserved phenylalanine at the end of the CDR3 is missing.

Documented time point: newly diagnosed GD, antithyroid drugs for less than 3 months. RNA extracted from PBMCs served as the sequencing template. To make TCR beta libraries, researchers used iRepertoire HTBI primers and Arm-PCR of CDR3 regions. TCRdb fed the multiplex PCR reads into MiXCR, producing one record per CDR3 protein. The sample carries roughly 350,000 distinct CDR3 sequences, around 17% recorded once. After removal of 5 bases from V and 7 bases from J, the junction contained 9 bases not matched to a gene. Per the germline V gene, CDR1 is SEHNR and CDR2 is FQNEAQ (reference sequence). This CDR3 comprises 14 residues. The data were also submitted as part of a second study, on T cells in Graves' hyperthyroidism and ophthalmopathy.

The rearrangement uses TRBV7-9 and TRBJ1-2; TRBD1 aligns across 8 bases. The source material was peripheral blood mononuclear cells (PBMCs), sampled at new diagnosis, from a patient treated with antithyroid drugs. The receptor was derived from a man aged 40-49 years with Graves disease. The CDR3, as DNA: TGTGCCAGCAGCCCCCGGCAGGGGGCGTTTGGCTACACCCTC. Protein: CASSPRQGAFGYTL.